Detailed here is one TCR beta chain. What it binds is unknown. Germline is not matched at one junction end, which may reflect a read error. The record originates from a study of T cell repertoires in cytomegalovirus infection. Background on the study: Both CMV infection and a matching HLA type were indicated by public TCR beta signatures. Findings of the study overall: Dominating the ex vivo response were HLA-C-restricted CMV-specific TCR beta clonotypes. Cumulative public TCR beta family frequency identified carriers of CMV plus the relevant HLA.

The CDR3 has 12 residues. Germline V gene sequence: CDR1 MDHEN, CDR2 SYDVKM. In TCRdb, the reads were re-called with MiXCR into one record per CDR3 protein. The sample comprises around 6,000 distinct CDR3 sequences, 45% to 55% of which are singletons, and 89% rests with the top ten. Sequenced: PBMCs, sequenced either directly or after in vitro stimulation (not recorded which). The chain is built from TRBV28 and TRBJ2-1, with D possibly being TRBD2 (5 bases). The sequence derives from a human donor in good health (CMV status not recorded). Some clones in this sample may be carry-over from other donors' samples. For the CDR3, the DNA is TGTGCAAGCAGTTTTTACCTAGCTGAGAATTTCTTC. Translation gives CASSFYLAENFF.